This T cell receptor (beta chain) was recorded in a study of shared clonotypes between healthy human individuals. Terminally differentiated effector memory CD45RA+ cells were excluded by CCR7 positive selection of CD45RO-negative cells. TCRdb's copy holds only in-frame clones and misses some; the assay was immunoSEQ multiplex PCR. The sample records about 580,000 clones, about 98% being singletons. Germline CDR1 and CDR2: SGHAT and FQNNGV. The CDR3 covers 18 residues. The V and J ends lost 6 bases and 0 bases, in that order; junction bases with no gene match: 7. This TCR was sampled from a man aged 30 to 39 in good health. Sequencing was done on a sample of naive CD8+ T cells sorted from blood. The chain carries TRBV11-2 and TRBJ2-1; TRBD2 agrees at 14 bases. For the CDR3, the DNA is TGTGCCAGCAGGGGACTAGCGGGAGTTATTGGCTCCTACAATGAGCAGTTCTTC. The encoded protein is CASRGLAGVIGSYNEQFF.